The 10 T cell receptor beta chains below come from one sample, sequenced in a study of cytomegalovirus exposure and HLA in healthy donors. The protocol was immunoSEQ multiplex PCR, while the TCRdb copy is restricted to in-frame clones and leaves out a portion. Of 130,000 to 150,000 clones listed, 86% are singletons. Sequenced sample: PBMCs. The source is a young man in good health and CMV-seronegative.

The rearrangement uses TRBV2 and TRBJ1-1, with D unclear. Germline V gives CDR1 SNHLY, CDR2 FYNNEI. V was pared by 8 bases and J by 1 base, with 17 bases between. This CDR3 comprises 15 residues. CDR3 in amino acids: CASGTELLKNTEAFF. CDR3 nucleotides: TGTGCCAGCGGAACAGAATTACTGAAGAACACTGAAGCTTTCTTT. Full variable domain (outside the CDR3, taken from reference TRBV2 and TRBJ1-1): EPEVTQTPSHQVTQMGQEVILRCVPISNHLYFYWYRQILGQKVEFLVSFYNNEISEKSEIFDDQFSVERPDGSNFTLKIRSTKLEDSAMYFCASGTELLKNTEAFFGQGTRLTVV.

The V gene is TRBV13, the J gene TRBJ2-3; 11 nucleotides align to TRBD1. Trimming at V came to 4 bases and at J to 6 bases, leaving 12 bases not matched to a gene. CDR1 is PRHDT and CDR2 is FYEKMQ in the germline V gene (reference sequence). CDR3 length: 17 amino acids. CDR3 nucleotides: TGTGCCAGCAGCTCTGTTCGGGACAGGGGGAATCGTGATACGCAGTATTTT. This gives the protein CASSSVRDRGNRDTQYF. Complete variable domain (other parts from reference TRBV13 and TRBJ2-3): AAGVIQSPRHLIKEKRETATLKCYPIPRHDTVYWYQQGPGQDPQFLISFYEKMQSDKGSIPDRFSAQQFSDYHSELNMSSLELGDSALYFCASSSVRDRGNRDTQYFGPGTRLTVL.

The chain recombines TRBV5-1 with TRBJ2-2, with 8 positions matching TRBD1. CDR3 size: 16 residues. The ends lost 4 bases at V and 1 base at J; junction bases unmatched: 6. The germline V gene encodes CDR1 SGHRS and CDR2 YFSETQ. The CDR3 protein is CASSGPGQVNTGELFF. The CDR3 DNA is TGCGCCAGCAGCGGGCCGGGACAGGTGAACACCGGGGAGCTGTTTTTT.

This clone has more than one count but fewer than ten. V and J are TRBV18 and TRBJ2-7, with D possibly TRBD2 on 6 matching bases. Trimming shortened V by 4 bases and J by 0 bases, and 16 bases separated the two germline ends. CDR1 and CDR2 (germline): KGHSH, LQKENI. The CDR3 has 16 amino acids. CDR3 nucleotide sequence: TGTGCCAGCTCACAAATAGCGGCGGCAAGCTCCTACGAGCAGTACTTC. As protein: CASSQIAAASSYEQYF.

The CDR3 sequence: CASNWGPLTGRNTEAFF. For the CDR3, the DNA is TGCGCCAGCAACTGGGGCCCTCTGACAGGGCGGAACACTGAAGCTTTCTTT. The V and J genes are TRBV5-1 and TRBJ1-1; TRBD1 aligns across 7 bases. Losses at the gene ends were 6 bases for V and 1 base for J; bases not matched to a gene: 15. CDR1 and CDR2 from the germline V gene are SGHRS and YFSETQ. The CDR3 loop spans 17 amino acids.

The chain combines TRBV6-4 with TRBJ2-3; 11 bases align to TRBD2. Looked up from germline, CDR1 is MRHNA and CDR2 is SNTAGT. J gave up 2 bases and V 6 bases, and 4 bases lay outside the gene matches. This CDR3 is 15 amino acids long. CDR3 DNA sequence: TGTGCCAGCAGCCCGGGACTAGCGGTCACAGATACGCAGTATTTT. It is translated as CASSPGLAVTDTQYF.

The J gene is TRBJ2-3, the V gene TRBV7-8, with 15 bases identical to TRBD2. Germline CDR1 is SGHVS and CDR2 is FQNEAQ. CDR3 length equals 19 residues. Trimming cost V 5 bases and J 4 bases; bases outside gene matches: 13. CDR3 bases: TGTGCCAGCAGCGAGAGGACTAGCGGGGGGGCGGCATTTCCAGATACGCAGTATTTT. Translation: CASSERTSGGAAFPDTQYF.

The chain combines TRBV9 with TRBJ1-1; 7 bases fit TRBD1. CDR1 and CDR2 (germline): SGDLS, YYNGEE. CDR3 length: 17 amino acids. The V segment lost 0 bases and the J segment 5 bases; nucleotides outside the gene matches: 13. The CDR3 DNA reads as TGTGCCAGCAGCGTAGGCGGAAGGTACCGACAGGGTACTGAAGCTTTCTTT. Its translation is CASSVGGRYRQGTEAFF.

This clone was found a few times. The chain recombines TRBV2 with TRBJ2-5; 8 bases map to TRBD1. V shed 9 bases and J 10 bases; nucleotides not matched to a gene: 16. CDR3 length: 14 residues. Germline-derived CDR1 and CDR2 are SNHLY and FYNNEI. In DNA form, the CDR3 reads TGTGCCAGGGGAGCCTCCGTCAGGGGGCCCGACCAGTACTTC. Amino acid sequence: CARGASVRGPDQYF.

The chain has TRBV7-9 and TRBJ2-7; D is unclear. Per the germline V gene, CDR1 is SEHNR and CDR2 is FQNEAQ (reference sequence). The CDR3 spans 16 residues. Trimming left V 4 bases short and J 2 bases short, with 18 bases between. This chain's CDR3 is CASSSRSTPVPYEQYF. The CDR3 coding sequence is TGTGCCAGCAGCTCCCGAAGCACCCCGGTCCCCTACGAGCAGTACTTC.